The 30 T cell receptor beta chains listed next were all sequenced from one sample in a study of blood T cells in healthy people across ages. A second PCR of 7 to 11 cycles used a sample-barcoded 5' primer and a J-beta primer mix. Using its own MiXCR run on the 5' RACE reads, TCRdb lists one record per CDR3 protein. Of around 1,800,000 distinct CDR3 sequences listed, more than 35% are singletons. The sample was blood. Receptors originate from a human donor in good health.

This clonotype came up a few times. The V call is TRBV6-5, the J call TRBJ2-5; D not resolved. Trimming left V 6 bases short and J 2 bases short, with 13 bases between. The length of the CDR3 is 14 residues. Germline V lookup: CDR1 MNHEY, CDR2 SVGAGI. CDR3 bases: TGTGCCAGCAGGCTTGGCCGGGCACAAGAGACCCAGTACTTC. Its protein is CASRLGRAQETQYF.

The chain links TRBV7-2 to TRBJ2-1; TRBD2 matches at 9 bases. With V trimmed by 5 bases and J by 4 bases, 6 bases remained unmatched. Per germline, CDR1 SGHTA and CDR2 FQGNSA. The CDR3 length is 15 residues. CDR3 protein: CASSLSGGKYNEQFF. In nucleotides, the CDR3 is TGTGCCAGCAGCCTTAGCGGGGGCAAATACAATGAGCAGTTCTTC.

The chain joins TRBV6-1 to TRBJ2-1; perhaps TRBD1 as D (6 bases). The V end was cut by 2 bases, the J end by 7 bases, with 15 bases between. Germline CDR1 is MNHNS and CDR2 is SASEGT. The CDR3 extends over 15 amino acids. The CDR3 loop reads CASSEWSGARNEQFF. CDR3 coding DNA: TGTGCCAGCAGTGAATGGTCAGGGGCTCGGAATGAGCAGTTCTTC.

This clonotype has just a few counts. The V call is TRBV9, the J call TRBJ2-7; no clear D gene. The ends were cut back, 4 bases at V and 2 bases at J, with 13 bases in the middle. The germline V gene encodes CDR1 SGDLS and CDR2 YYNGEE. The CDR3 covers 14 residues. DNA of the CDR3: TGTGCCAGCAGCCCCGGCGCCACCACCTACGAGCAGTACTTC. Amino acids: CASSPGATTYEQYF.

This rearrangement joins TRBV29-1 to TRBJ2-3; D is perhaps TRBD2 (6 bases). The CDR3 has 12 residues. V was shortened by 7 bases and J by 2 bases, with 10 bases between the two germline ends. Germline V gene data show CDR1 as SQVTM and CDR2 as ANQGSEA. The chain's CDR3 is CSAGGVTDTQYF. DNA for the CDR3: TGCAGCGCGGGCGGGGTCACAGATACGCAGTATTTT.

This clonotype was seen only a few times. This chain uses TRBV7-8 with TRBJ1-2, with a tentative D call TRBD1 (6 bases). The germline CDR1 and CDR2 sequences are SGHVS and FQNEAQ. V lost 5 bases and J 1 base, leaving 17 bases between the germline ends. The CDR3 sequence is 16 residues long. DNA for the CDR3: TGTGCCAGCAGCCCGGCAGGGGTGGTCGTTAACTATGGCTACACCTTC. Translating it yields CASSPAGVVVNYGYTF.

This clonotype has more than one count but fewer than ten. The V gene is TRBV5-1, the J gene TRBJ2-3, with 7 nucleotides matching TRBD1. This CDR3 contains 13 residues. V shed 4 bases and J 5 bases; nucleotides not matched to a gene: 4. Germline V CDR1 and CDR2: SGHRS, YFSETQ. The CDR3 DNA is TGCGCCAGCAGCGGGGACAGACTAGATACGCAGTATTTT. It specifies CASSGDRLDTQYF. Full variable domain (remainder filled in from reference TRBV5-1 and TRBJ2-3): KAGVTQTPRYLIKTRGQQVTLSCSPISGHRSVSWYQQTPGQGLQFLFEYFSETQRNKGNFPGRFSGRQFSNSRSEMNVSTLELGDSALYLCASSGDRLDTQYFGPGTRLTVL.

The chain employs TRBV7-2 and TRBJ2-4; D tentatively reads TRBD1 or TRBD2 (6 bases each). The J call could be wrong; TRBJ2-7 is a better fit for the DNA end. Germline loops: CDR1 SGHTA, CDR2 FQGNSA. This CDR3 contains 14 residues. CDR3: CASRMGGPPREQYF. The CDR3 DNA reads TGTGCCAGCAGGATGGGGGGCCCACCTCGCGAGCAGTACTTC.

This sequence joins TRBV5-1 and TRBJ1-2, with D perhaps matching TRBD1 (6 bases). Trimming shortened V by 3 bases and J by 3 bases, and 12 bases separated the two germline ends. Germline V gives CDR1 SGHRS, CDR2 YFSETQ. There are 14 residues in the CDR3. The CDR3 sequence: CASSSGGGHYGYTF. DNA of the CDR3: TGCGCCAGCAGCTCGGGCGGGGGGCACTATGGCTACACCTTC. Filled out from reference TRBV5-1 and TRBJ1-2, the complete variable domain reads KAGVTQTPRYLIKTRGQQVTLSCSPISGHRSVSWYQQTPGQGLQFLFEYFSETQRNKGNFPGRFSGRQFSNSRSEMNVSTLELGDSALYLCASSSGGGHYGYTFGSGTRLTVV.

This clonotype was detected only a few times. CDR3 in amino acids: CASTEDPYEQYF. CDR3 coding DNA: TGTGCCAGCACGGAGGACCCCTACGAGCAGTACTTC. The gene calls are TRBV2 and TRBJ2-7; a possible D gene is TRBD2 (5 bases). Trimming took 7 bases from V and 2 from J, leaving 9 bases between them. The CDR3 extends over 12 amino acids. CDR1 is SNHLY and CDR2 is FYNNEI in the germline V gene.

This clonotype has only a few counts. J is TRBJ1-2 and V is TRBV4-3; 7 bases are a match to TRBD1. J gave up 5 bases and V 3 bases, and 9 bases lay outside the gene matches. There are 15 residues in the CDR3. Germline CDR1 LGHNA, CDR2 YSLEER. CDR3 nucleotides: TGCGCCAGCAGCCAGGGGATTGGGACAGTATATGGCTACACCTTC. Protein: CASSQGIGTVYGYTF.

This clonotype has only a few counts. The CDR3 DNA reads TGTGCCAGTAGTATCGCCCACAATCAGCCCCAGCATTTT. Protein sequence: CASSIAHNQPQHF. V gene TRBV19 combines with J gene TRBJ1-5; D not certain. This CDR3 comprises 13 residues. Trimming removed 3 bases at V and 3 bases at J, with 6 bases between. CDR1 is LNHDA and CDR2 is SQIVND in the germline V gene (reference sequence). Complete variable domain (other parts from reference TRBV19 and TRBJ1-5): DGGITQSPKYLFRKEGQNVTLSCEQNLNHDAMYWYRQDPGQGLRLIYYSQIVNDFQKGDIAEGYSVSREKKESFPLTVTSAQKNPTAFYLCASSIAHNQPQHFGDGTRLSIL.

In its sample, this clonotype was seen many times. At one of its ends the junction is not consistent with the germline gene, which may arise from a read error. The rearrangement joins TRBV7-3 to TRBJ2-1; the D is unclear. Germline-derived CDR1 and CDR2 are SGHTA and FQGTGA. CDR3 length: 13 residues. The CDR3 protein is CASSLSAYSEQFF. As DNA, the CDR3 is TGTGCCAGCAGCTTATCGGCGTACAGTGAGCAGTTCTTC. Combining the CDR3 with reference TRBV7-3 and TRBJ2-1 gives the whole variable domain GAGVSQTPSNKVTEKGKYVELRCDPISGHTALYWYRQSLGQGPEFLIYFQGTGAADDSGLPNDRFFAVRPEGSVSTLKIQRTERGDSAVYLCASSLSAYSEQFFGPGTRLTVL.

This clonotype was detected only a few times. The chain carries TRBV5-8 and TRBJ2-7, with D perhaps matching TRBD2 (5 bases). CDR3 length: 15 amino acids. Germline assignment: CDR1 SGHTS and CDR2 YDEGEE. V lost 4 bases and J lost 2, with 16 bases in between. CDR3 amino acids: CASSLRVLLTYEQYF. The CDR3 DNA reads TGTGCCAGCAGCCTGAGGGTTTTGCTAACCTACGAGCAGTACTTC. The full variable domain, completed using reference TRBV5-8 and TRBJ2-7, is EAGVTQSPTHLIKTRGQQATLRCSPISGHTSVYWYQQALGLGLQFLLWYDEGEERNRGNFPPRFSGRQFPNYSSELNVNALELEDSALYLCASSLRVLLTYEQYFGPGTRLTVT.

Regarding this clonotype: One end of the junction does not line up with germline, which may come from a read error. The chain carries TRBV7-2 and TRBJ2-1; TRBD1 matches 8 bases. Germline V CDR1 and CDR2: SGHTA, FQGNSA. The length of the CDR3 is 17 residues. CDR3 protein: CAGSPTIGQGKDNEQFF. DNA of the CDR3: TGTGCCGGCAGTCCCACTATCGGACAGGGCAAAGACAATGAGCAGTTCTTC.

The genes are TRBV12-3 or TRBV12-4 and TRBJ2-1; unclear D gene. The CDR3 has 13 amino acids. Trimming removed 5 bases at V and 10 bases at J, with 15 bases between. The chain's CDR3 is CASSTGISEEQFF. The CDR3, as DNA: TGTGCCAGCAGTACGGGCATTTCTGAAGAGCAGTTCTTC.

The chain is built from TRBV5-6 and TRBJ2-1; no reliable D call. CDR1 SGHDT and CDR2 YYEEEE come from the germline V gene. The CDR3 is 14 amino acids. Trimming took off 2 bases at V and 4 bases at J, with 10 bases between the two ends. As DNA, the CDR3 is TGTGCCAGCAGCTTCGATCCAGGTTACAATGAGCAGTTCTTC. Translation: CASSFDPGYNEQFF.

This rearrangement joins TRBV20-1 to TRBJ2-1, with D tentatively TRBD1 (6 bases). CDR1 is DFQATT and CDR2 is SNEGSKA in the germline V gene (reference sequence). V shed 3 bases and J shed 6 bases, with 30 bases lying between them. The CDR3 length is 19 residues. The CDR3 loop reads CSARPYRAVGVTHINEQFF. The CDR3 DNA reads TGCAGTGCTAGGCCATACAGGGCAGTCGGGGTCACCCACATCAATGAGCAGTTCTTC.

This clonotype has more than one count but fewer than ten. CDR3 region: CASSEHRTSGVTDTQYF. The CDR3, as DNA: TGTGCCAGCAGCGAACATCGGACTAGCGGGGTGACAGATACGCAGTATTTT. V is TRBV5-8 and J is TRBJ2-3, with 12 positions matching TRBD2. Trimming at V came to 4 bases and at J to 3 bases, leaving 9 bases not matched to a gene. CDR1 is SGHTS and CDR2 is YDEGEE in the germline V gene. This CDR3 region has 17 residues.

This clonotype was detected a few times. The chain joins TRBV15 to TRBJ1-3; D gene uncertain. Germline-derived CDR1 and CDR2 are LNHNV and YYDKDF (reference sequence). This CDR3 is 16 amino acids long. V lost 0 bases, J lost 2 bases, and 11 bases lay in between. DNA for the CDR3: TGTGCCACCAGCAGAGATCGTGGGTTTACTGGAAACACCATATATTTT. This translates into CATSRDRGFTGNTIYF.

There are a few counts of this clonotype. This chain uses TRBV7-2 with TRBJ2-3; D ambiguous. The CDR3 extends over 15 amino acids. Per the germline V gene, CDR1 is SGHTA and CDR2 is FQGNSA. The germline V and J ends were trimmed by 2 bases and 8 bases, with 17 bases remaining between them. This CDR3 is CASSLKSPRPLTQYF. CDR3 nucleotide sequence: TGTGCCAGCAGCTTAAAGTCCCCCCGGCCCCTTACGCAGTATTTT.

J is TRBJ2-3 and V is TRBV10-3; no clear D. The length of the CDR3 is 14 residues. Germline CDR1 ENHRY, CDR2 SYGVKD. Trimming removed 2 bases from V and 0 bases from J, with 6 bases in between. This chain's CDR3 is CAISETDSTDTQYF. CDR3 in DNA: TGTGCCATCAGTGAGACAGATAGCACAGATACGCAGTATTTT.

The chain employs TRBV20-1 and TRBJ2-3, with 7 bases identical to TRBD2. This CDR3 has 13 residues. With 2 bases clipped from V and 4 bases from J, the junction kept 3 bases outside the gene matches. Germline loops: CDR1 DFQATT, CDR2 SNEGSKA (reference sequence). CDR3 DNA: TGCAGTGCTAGATCCGGACTAGCAGATACGCAGTATTTT. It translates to CSARSGLADTQYF.

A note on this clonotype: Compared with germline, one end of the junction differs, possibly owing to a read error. CDR3 bases: TGTGTCAGCAGTTTAGAGTTCCCTGGTAATGGCTACACCTTC. Protein: CVSSLEFPGNGYTF. The rearrangement links TRBV12-3 or TRBV12-4 to TRBJ1-2; D call uncertain. This CDR3 has 14 amino acids.

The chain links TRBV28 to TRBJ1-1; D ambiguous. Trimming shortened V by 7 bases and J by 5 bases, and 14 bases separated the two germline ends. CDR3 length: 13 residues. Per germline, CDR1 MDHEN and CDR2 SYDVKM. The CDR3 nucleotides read TGTGCCAGCACTCCCCCGGTGAGGACTGAAGCTTTCTTT. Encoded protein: CASTPPVRTEAFF.

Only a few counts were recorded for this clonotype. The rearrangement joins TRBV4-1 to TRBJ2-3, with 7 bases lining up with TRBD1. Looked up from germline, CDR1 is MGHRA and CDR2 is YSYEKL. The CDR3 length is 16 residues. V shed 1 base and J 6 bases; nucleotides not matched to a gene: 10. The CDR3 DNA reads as TGCGCCAGCAGCCAAGTTGCAACAGGGGTACGGGATACGCAGTATTTT. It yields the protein CASSQVATGVRDTQYF.

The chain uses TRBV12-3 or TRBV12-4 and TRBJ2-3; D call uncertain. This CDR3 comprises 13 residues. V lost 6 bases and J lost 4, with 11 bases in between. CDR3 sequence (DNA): TGTGCCAGCAGCTCCGAAAGCTCAGATACGCAGTATTTT. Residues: CASSSESSDTQYF.

The CDR3: CSVEDPHSKLDYGYTF. The CDR3 nucleotides read TGCAGCGTTGAAGACCCCCACAGTAAATTGGACTATGGCTACACCTTC. The V call is TRBV29-1, the J call TRBJ1-2; no reliable D call. Germline V gene sequence: CDR1 SQVTM, CDR2 ANQGSEA. Trimming took off 0 bases at V and 3 bases at J, with 17 bases between the two ends. This CDR3 has 16 residues. Supplemented by reference TRBV29-1 and TRBJ1-2, the full variable domain reads SAVISQKPSRDICQRGTSLTIQCQVDSQVTMMFWYRQQPGQSLTLIATANQGSEATYESGFVIDKFPISRPNLTFSTLTVSNMSPEDSSIYLCSVEDPHSKLDYGYTFGSGTRLTVV.

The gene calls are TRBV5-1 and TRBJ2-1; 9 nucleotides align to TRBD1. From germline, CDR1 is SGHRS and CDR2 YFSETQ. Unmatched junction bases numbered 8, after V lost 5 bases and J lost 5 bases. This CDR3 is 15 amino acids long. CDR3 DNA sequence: TGCGCCAGCAGTTCAGCCGGGACAGGGAACAATGAGCAGTTCTTC. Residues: CASSSAGTGNNEQFF.

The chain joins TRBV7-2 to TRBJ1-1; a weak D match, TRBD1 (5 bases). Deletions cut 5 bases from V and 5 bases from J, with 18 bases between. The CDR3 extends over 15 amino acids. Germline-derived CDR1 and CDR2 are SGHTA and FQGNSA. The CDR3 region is CASSPSLARGTEAFF. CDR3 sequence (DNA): TGTGCCAGCAGCCCGTCGTTAGCCCGGGGGACTGAAGCTTTCTTT.